The 25 T cell receptor beta chains listed next were all sequenced from one sample in a study of T cells of healthy individuals. Via MiXCR, TCRdb re-called the 5' RACE reads, giving one row per CDR3 protein. The top ten hold 6.2% of the sample, which has 95,000 to 100,000 distinct CDR3 sequences, roughly 18% seen once. These receptors originate from a human donor in good health.

The chain employs TRBV29-1 and TRBJ1-1; D unresolved. Trimming left V 1 base short and J 0 bases short, with 6 bases between. The germline V gene encodes CDR1 SQVTM and CDR2 ANQGSEA. The CDR3 extends over 13 amino acids. This CDR3 reads CSVEVGVNTEAFF. CDR3 DNA sequence: TGCAGCGTTGAAGTGGGAGTGAACACTGAAGCTTTCTTT.

This sequence joins TRBV20-1 and TRBJ1-2, with D maybe TRBD1 (5 bases). V was cut by 0 bases and J by 5 bases, with 10 bases left in between. Germline CDR1 DFQATT, CDR2 SNEGSKA (reference sequence). The CDR3 length is 13 residues. The CDR3 loop is CSARDRDDYGYTF. CDR3 DNA sequence: TGCAGTGCTAGAGATCGGGACGATTATGGCTACACCTTC.

The chain carries TRBV27 and TRBJ1-1; D is unresolved. The germline V gene encodes CDR1 MNHEY and CDR2 SMNVEV (reference sequence). The length of the CDR3 is 13 residues. V lost 5 bases and J 1 base, leaving 8 bases between the germline ends. The CDR3, as DNA: TGTGCCAGCAGTGCCTATCAGAACACTGAAGCTTTCTTT. The encoded protein is CASSAYQNTEAFF.

V gene TRBV6-2 or TRBV6-3 combines with J gene TRBJ2-3; 8 positions agree with TRBD1. The CDR3 is 12 residues long. V lost 5 bases, J lost 6 bases, and 1 base stayed unmatched. CDR1 is MNHEY and CDR2 is SVGEGT in the germline V gene. The CDR3 nucleotides read TGTGCCAGCAGTCGACAGGGGGATACGCAGTATTTT. It specifies CASSRQGDTQYF.

There are a few counts of this clonotype. The chain employs TRBV2 and TRBJ1-2; no firm D call. CDR3 length: 13 amino acids. The V end was cut by 1 base, the J end by 4 bases, with 7 bases between. The germline V gene encodes CDR1 SNHLY and CDR2 FYNNEI. The CDR3, as DNA: TGTGCCAGCAGTGAAGGGGTCAGCTATGGCTACACCTTC. This gives the protein CASSEGVSYGYTF.

This chain joins TRBV10-3 and TRBJ1-1, with TRBD1 identical over 9 bases. Germline assignment: CDR1 ENHRY and CDR2 SYGVKD. CDR3 size: 15 residues. Trimming removed 3 bases from V and 7 bases from J; junction bases left unmatched: 9. The CDR3 spells CAISESETGGGEAFF. The CDR3 DNA reads as TGTGCCATCAGTGAATCCGAGACAGGGGGAGGTGAAGCTTTCTTT.

In its sample, this clonotype was seen a few times. J is TRBJ1-1 and V is TRBV6-6; a possible D gene is TRBD1 (5 bases). Trimming took 1 base from V and 3 from J, leaving 12 bases between them. The germline V gene encodes CDR1 MNHNY and CDR2 SVGAGI (reference sequence). This CDR3 region has 15 residues. CDR3 sequence: CASSYLGAGDTEAFF. The CDR3 nucleotides are TGTGCCAGCAGTTACTTAGGGGCCGGGGACACTGAAGCTTTCTTT.

This clonotype was recorded once. The V call is TRBV28, the J call TRBJ2-7, with 8 nucleotides matching TRBD2. Losses at the gene ends were 4 bases for V and 7 bases for J; bases not matched to a gene: 18. Germline V lookup: CDR1 MDHEN, CDR2 SYDVKM. The CDR3 extends over 17 amino acids. CDR3 loop: CASSSPGTRFGLGEQYF. CDR3 in DNA: TGTGCCAGCAGTTCTCCCGGGACTAGATTCGGGCTGGGGGAGCAGTACTTC.

This clonotype was seen only a few times. The chain recombines TRBV24-1 with TRBJ2-3; 8 bases are shared with TRBD1. V lost 5 bases and J lost 6; bases outside the gene matches: 9. CDR1 and CDR2 (germline): KGHDR, SFDVKD. CDR3 length: 15 amino acids. Written as DNA, the CDR3 is TGTGCCACCAGTGCCCGTGACAGGGGACGTGATACGCAGTATTTT. Protein sequence: CATSARDRGRDTQYF.

The V gene is TRBV20-1, the J gene TRBJ1-2; TRBD1 matches 8 bases. From germline, CDR1 is DFQATT and CDR2 SNEGSKA (reference sequence). This CDR3 comprises 14 residues. Trimming cost V 5 bases and J 3 bases; bases outside gene matches: 8. CDR3 residues: CSAGNLQGDYGYTF. DNA for the CDR3: TGCAGTGCTGGGAACCTACAGGGGGACTATGGCTACACCTTC.

In regard to this clonotype: This may stem from a read error, because a much larger clone lies one nucleotide away. The chain recombines TRBV7-2 with TRBJ2-7, with 8 bases that match TRBD1. The V gene's germline CDR1 is SGHTA and CDR2 FQGNSA. This CDR3 contains 14 residues. The CDR3 reads CASSLGWTGFEQCF. CDR3 nucleotides: TGTGCCAGCAGCTTAGGGTGGACAGGGTTCGAGCAGTGCTTC. Combining the CDR3 with reference TRBV7-2 and TRBJ2-7 gives the whole variable domain GAGVSQSPSNKVTEKGKDVELRCDPISGHTALYWYRQSLGQGLEFLIYFQGNSAPDKSGLPSDRFSAERTGGSVSTLTIQRTQQEDSAVYLCASSLGWTGFEQCFGPGTRLTVT.

This clonotype was counted ten times or more. The chain combines TRBV3-1 with TRBJ2-3; D unresolved. V gave up 0 bases and J gave up 5 bases, with 6 bases separating them. The CDR3 has 13 amino acids. Germline CDR1 is LGHDT and CDR2 is YNNKEL (reference sequence). DNA of the CDR3: TGTGCCAGCAGCCAAGAATGGGTAGATACGCAGTATTTT. It yields the protein CASSQEWVDTQYF.

The table lists this clonotype with many counts. The genes are TRBV7-9 and TRBJ1-6; tentative D call: TRBD1 (6 bases). The CDR3 has 15 amino acids. Trimming took off 2 bases at V and 8 bases at J, with 13 bases between the two ends. Per germline, CDR1 SEHNR and CDR2 FQNEAQ (reference sequence). The CDR3 DNA follows: TGTGCCAGCAGCTTACGGGGGCACATTGATTCACCCCTCCACTTT. Its translation is CASSLRGHIDSPLHF.

This sequence joins TRBV6-5 and TRBJ1-4, with a possible D match to TRBD1 (6 bases). Trimming left V 2 bases short and J 6 bases short, with 10 bases between. The CDR3 has 14 residues. The germline CDR1 and CDR2 sequences are MNHEY and SVGAGI. CDR3 in amino acids: CASSYGGLDEKLFF. CDR3 in DNA: TGTGCCAGCAGTTACGGGGGGCTGGATGAAAAACTGTTTTTT.

This clonotype appeared a few times. This chain uses TRBV2 with TRBJ2-7; possibly TRBD1 for D (6 bases). Germline V lookup: CDR1 SNHLY, CDR2 FYNNEI. Trimming took 2 bases from V and 3 from J, leaving 11 bases between them. This CDR3 has 14 residues. The CDR3 reads CASSERTAIYEQYF. The CDR3 region has the DNA TGTGCCAGCAGTGAACGGACAGCCATCTACGAGCAGTACTTC.

The chain uses TRBV7-9 and TRBJ2-3; unclear D gene. With 1 base removed from V and 1 base from J, the gap between germline ends came to 6 bases. Per the germline V gene, CDR1 is SEHNR and CDR2 is FQNEAQ (reference sequence). CDR3 length: 14 amino acids. The CDR3 sequence: CASSLGRRTDTQYF. As DNA, the CDR3 is TGTGCCAGCAGCTTAGGGAGACGCACAGATACGCAGTATTTT.

The rearrangement joins TRBV7-3 to TRBJ2-7; D perhaps matches TRBD2 (6 bases). The CDR3 extends over 13 amino acids. Looked up from germline, CDR1 is SGHTA and CDR2 is FQGTGA. The V gene lost 5 bases and the J gene lost 4 bases, with 12 bases spanning the gap. In DNA, the CDR3 is TGTGCCAGCAGCCCAGGAGGGGAGTACGAGCAGTACTTC. This encodes CASSPGGEYEQYF.

This clonotype showed up just a few times. The V call is TRBV29-1, the J call TRBJ1-4; D uncertain. V was shortened by 7 bases and J by 6 bases, with 9 bases between the two germline ends. Germline-derived CDR1 and CDR2 are SQVTM and ANQGSEA. This CDR3 has 11 residues. The CDR3 reads CSGRMDEKLFF. The DNA for the CDR3 is TGCAGCGGAAGAATGGATGAAAAACTGTTTTTT.

The table lists this clonotype with a few counts. The chain joins TRBV10-3 to TRBJ2-7; tentatively, D is TRBD2 (6 bases). The germline gives CDR1 ENHRY, CDR2 SYGVKD. Deletions cut 0 bases from V and 4 bases from J, with 10 bases between. The CDR3 spans 14 residues. CDR3 nucleotides: TGTGCCATCAGTGAGTCCTTAGCGGAATACGAGCAGTACTTC. Protein sequence: CAISESLAEYEQYF.

This clonotype was observed a handful of times. This chain links TRBV24-1 with TRBJ2-7; 8 bases fit TRBD2. The ends lost 10 bases at V and 1 base at J; junction bases unmatched: 5. The CDR3 has 13 residues. Germline V gene lookup returns CDR1 KGHDR and CDR2 SFDVKD. The CDR3 DNA reads as TGTGCCACTTCAGAGCGGGGGTCCTACGAGCAGTACTTC. It encodes CATSERGSYEQYF.

This clonotype was recorded a few times. The chain employs TRBV20-1 and TRBJ2-3; TRBD2 matches 11 bases. Germline V lookup: CDR1 DFQATT, CDR2 SNEGSKA (reference sequence). V was clipped by 6 bases and J by 4 bases; unmatched bases: 9. The CDR3 spans 15 residues. The CDR3, as DNA: TGCAGTGCCGCCCCACTAGCGGGAGTCCCAGATACGCAGTATTTT. This translates into CSAAPLAGVPDTQYF.

V usage is TRBV20-1 and J usage is TRBJ1-5, with D hard to call. V was pared by 0 bases and J by 1 base, with 4 bases between. The CDR3 spans 13 residues. From germline, CDR1 is DFQATT and CDR2 SNEGSKA (reference sequence). The CDR3 coding sequence is TGCAGTGCTAGAGATTTAAGCAATCAGCCCCAGCATTTT. This gives the protein CSARDLSNQPQHF.

CDR3 sequence: CASTNHNTEAFF. The CDR3 DNA is TGTGCCAGCACAAACCACAACACTGAAGCTTTCTTT. This chain joins TRBV6-5 and TRBJ1-1; D is unclear. The CDR3 consists of 12 residues. V gave up 7 bases and J gave up 2 bases, with 8 bases separating them. CDR1 is MNHEY, CDR2 SVGAGI, per germline.

This clonotype was seen a handful of times. V usage is TRBV28 and J usage is TRBJ2-7; D perhaps matches TRBD2 (5 bases). Germline V gives CDR1 MDHEN, CDR2 SYDVKM. The CDR3 runs to 15 residues. The germline V and J ends were trimmed by 5 bases and 3 bases, with 17 bases remaining between them. CDR3 DNA: TGTGCCAGCAGTACCCATGGGCGGGCAGTCTACGAGCAGTACTTC. Residues: CASSTHGRAVYEQYF.

This clonotype has ten or more counts. This chain joins TRBV5-5 and TRBJ2-5, with 14 bases lining up with TRBD2. The CDR3 consists of 21 residues. The ends lost 2 bases at V and 3 bases at J; junction bases unmatched: 18. Germline V gene sequence: CDR1 SGHKS, CDR2 YYEKEE (reference sequence). DNA of the CDR3: TGTGCCAGCAGCTTCGGGACAAGAGGACTAGCGGGGGGCATTGGAGAAGAGACCCAGTACTTC. Protein sequence: CASSFGTRGLAGGIGEETQYF.